Below are 6 T cell receptor beta chains sequenced from a single sample in a study of OX40 agonist ivuxolimab in advanced cancers. Here immunoSEQ multiplex PCR was the method, and the copy in TCRdb shows in-frame clones only, minus some. The table shows 50,000 to 55,000 clones, with roughly 84% occurring only once. The sequencing used CD4+ or CD8+ T cells sorted from blood, collected in a trial of the OX40 agonist ivuxolimab. The receptors were gathered from an adult with an advanced solid tumor such as melanoma, head and neck, liver or kidney cancer.

This clone was counted a single time. The rearrangement links TRBV4-2 to TRBJ2-3, with 12 bases identical to TRBD2. The CDR3 consists of 15 residues. Germline V gene lookup returns CDR1 LGHNA and CDR2 YNFKEQ. With V trimmed by 6 bases and J by 3 bases, 4 bases remained unmatched. The CDR3 spells CASRTSGRGTDTQYF. In DNA, the CDR3 is TGTGCCAGCAGGACTAGCGGGAGAGGAACAGATACGCAGTATTTT.

V usage is TRBV9 and J usage is TRBJ2-1; TRBD2 might be the D (7 bases). Between the trimmed V and J ends, which lost 7 bases and 4 bases, there was a span of 15 bases. The CDR3 is 14 residues long. The germline gives CDR1 SGDLS, CDR2 YYNGEE. CDR3 in amino acids: CASGGASGYNEQFF. The CDR3 DNA follows: TGTGCCAGCGGGGGGGCTAGCGGTTACAATGAGCAGTTCTTC.

The V gene is TRBV6-5, the J gene TRBJ1-5; D unresolved. This CDR3 is 12 amino acids long. The germline V gene encodes CDR1 MNHEY and CDR2 SVGAGI. The ends were cut back, 5 bases at V and 1 base at J, with 3 bases in the middle. CDR3 protein: CASSDSNQPQHF. DNA of the CDR3: TGTGCCAGCAGTGACAGCAATCAGCCCCAGCATTTT.

The chain employs TRBV27 and TRBJ1-4; 7 bases align to TRBD1. J gave up 9 bases and V 5 bases, and 6 bases lay outside the gene matches. CDR3 length: 13 residues. Germline V gene sequence: CDR1 MNHEY, CDR2 SMNVEV (reference sequence). Here the CDR3 reads CASSLGQAQKLFF. CDR3 DNA: TGTGCCAGCAGTCTTGGACAGGCTCAAAAACTGTTTTTT.

The CDR3 is CASSVGEGYEQYF. The CDR3 nucleotides read TGTGCCAGCAGCGTAGGAGAAGGGTACGAGCAGTACTTC. This chain joins TRBV9 and TRBJ2-7, with no clear D. Germline CDR1 and CDR2: SGDLS and YYNGEE. The CDR3 sequence is 13 residues long. V shed 0 bases and J shed 4 bases, with 8 bases lying between them.

The chain recombines TRBV20-1 with TRBJ2-7; D remains ambiguous. With 5 bases removed from V and 4 bases from J, the gap between germline ends came to 9 bases. The CDR3 is made up of 11 amino acids. The germline V gene has CDR1 DFQATT and CDR2 SNEGSKA (reference sequence). CDR3 in amino acids: CSAGSRYEQYF. The CDR3, as DNA: TGCAGTGCTGGATCCCGATACGAGCAGTACTTC.